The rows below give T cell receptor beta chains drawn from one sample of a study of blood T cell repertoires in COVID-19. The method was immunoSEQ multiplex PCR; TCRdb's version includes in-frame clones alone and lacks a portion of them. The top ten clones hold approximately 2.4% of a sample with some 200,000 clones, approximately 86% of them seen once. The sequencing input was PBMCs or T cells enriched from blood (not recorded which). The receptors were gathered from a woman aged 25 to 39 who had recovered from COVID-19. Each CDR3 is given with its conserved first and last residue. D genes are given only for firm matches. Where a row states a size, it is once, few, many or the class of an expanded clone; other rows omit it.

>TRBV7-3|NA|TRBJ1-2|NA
TGTGCCAGCAGCTTAAGTCCCGCTAACTATGGCTACACCTTC
CASSLSPANYGYTF
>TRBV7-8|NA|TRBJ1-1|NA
TGTGCCAGCAGCTTAGGAGGGTCTGAAGCTTTCTTT
CASSLGGSEAFF
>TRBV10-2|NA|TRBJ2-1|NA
TGCGCCAGCAGTGCCTCCTCAGGGTCGACCTCCTACAATGAGCAGTTCTTC
CASSASSGSTSYNEQFF
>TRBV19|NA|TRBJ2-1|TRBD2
TGTGCCAGTAGTATCCCCGGGAGGGACTATGAGCAGTTCTTC
CASSIPGRDYEQFF
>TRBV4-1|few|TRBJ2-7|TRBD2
TGCGCCAGCAGCCCTCACGGGCTAGCGGGAGTCGAGCAGTACTTC
CASSPHGLAGVEQYF
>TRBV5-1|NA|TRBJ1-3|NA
TGCGCCAGCAGAGACACCGTCTCTGGAAACACCATATATTTT
CASRDTVSGNTIYF
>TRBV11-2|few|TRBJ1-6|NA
TGTGCCAGCAGCGATACAGGGCTTTATAATTCACCCCTCCACTTT
CASSDTGLYNSPLHF
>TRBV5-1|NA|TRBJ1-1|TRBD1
TGCGCCAGCAGCTTCTCAGCTACGGGGACAGAAAACACTGAAGCTTTCTTT
CASSFSATGTENTEAFF
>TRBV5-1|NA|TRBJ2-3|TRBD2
TGCGCCAGCAGCCGCGCGGGAGGGATAGATACGCAGTATTTT
CASSRAGGIDTQYF
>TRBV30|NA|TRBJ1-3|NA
TGTGCCTGGACAGGGGTCGGAAACACCATATATTTT
CAWTGVGNTIYF
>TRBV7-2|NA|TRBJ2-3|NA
TGTGCCAGCAGCTTAGTGGGGGGGCAGGTTTTCACAGATACGCAGTATTTT
CASSLVGGQVFTDTQYF
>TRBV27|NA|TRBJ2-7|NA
TGTGCCAGCAGTTTTGGGGCAGTTACCTACGAGCAGTACTTC
CASSFGAVTYEQYF
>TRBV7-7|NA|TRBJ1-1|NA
TGTGCTAGCAGCCCAGGCGCCAGGGGTAACACTGAAGCTTTCTTT
CASSPGARGNTEAFF
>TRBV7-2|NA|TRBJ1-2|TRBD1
TGTGCCAGCAGCGAGCGACAGGGCTATGGCTACACCTTC
CASSERQGYGYTF
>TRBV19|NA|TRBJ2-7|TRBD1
TGTGCCAGTAGTATCCGGGACAGGGGGATCTACGAGCAGTACTTC
CASSIRDRGIYEQYF
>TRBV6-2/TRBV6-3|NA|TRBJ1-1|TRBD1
TGTGCCAGCAGCCGTAGACAGGGGAGCACTGAAGCTTTCTTT
CASSRRQGSTEAFF
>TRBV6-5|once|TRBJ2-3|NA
TGTGCCAGCCGAGGATTAGCGACCGCAGATACGCAGTATTTT
CASRGLATADTQYF
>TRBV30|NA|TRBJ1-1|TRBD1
TGTGCCTGGGCCTCGACAGGGGGCGACACTGAAGCTTTCTTT
CAWASTGGDTEAFF
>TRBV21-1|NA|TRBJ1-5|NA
TGTGCCAGCACCCGAGGTGGGTCCCTGATGCCCCAGCATTTT
CASTRGGSLMPQHF
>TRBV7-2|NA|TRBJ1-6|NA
TGTGCCAGCAGCTTAGGGAGAGGACAGCGACCCTATAATTCACCCCTCCACTTT
CASSLGRGQRPYNSPLHF
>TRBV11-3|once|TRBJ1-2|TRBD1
TGTGCCAGCAGCTTAACAGGGGGGATTGGCTACACCTTC
CASSLTGGIGYTF
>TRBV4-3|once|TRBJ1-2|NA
TGCGCCAGCAGTGACAGGAACTATGGCTACACCTTC
CASSDRNYGYTF
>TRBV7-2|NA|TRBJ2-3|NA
TGTGCCAGCAGCTTAGATGTAGGGGGAGATACGCAGTATTTT
CASSLDVGGDTQYF
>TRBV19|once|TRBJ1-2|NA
TGTGCCAGTGATCAGGGTCAAGGCTACACCTTC
CASDQGQGYTF
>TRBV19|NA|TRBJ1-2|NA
TGTGCCAGTAGTATCCAATCGAGCAGCGACTATGGCTACACCTTC
CASSIQSSSDYGYTF
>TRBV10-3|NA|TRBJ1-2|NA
TGTGCCATCAGTAGTTGGGGCAAGGGGGATGGCTACACCTTC
CAISSWGKGDGYTF
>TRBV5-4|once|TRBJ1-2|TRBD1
TGTGCCAGCAGCTTCTGGGACAGGTTCCATGGCTACACCTTC
CASSFWDRFHGYTF
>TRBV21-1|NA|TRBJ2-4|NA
TGTGCCAGCAGCCCCGGGAAAAACATTCAGTACTTC
CASSPGKNIQYF
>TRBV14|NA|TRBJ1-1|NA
TGTGCCAGCAGCCCAAGGGGGAACACTGAAGCTTTCTTT
CASSPRGNTEAFF